The 9 T cell receptor beta chains listed next were all sequenced from one sample in a study of blood T cell repertoires in COVID-19. Using immunoSEQ multiplex PCR, the repertoire was profiled, and TCRdb retains in-frame clones only, with some absent. This sample yields approximately 300,000 clones, of which about 92% are seen a single time; about 2.4% belongs to the top ten. Material: PBMCs or T cells enriched from blood (not recorded which). The receptors derive from a man aged 60-69 years who had recovered from COVID-19.

This clone was seen only a few times. The V gene is TRBV14, the J gene TRBJ2-7; TRBD2 agrees at 8 bases. This CDR3 spans 17 amino acids. V lost 4 bases, J lost 2 bases, and 13 bases stayed unmatched. Germline V gene data show CDR1 as SGHDN and CDR2 as FVKESK. The CDR3: CASSRRPLAANTYEQYF. As DNA, the CDR3 is TGTGCCAGCAGCCGCCGTCCACTAGCGGCTAATACCTACGAGCAGTACTTC.

The genes are TRBV2 and TRBJ1-1; 8 bases agree with TRBD1. CDR3 length equals 12 residues. V lost 9 bases to trimming and J lost 1 base; unmatched junction nucleotides: 1. CDR1 SNHLY and CDR2 FYNNEI come from the germline V gene. The CDR3 protein is CARGTGNTEAFF. CDR3 DNA: TGTGCCAGGGGGACAGGGAACACTGAAGCTTTCTTT.

CDR3 amino acids: CASSSTGTAAREQFF. CDR3 in DNA: TGTGCCAGCAGCTCCACCGGGACTGCGGCCCGGGAGCAGTTCTTC. The V and J genes are TRBV5-5 and TRBJ2-1; TRBD2 might be the D (6 bases). The V gene's germline CDR1 is SGHKS and CDR2 YYEKEE (reference sequence). Trimming left V 3 bases short and J 10 bases short, with 20 bases between. This CDR3 contains 15 residues.

V gene TRBV4-1 combines with J gene TRBJ1-5, with no clear D. The CDR3 totals 16 residues. Trimming cost V 1 base and J 4 bases, with 14 bases left between them. Germline V lookup: CDR1 MGHRA, CDR2 YSYEKL. CDR3 DNA: TGCGCCAGCAGCCAAGGCGCTGGAGGGCGTAATCAGCCCCAGCATTTT. Translation: CASSQGAGGRNQPQHF.

The CDR3 loop is CASSLDRGLNQPQHF. CDR3 coding DNA: TGTGCCAGCAGCTTAGACAGGGGGCTAAATCAGCCCCAGCATTTT. This chain links TRBV11-2 with TRBJ1-5; TRBD1 aligns across 8 bases. This CDR3 has 15 amino acids. CDR1 is SGHAT, CDR2 FQNNGV, per germline. V trimming: 0 bases; J trimming: 4 bases; junction bases outside the gene matches: 2. Based on the CDR3 plus reference TRBV11-2 and TRBJ1-5, the full variable domain is EAGVAQSPRYKIIEKRQSVAFWCNPISGHATLYWYQQILGQGPKLLIQFQNNGVVDDSQLPKDRFSAERLKGVDSTLKIQPAKLEDSAVYLCASSLDRGLNQPQHFGDGTRLSIL.

This chain uses TRBV5-6 with TRBJ2-5; D may be TRBD1 (5 bases). The germline V gene has CDR1 SGHDT and CDR2 YYEEEE. This CDR3 spans 16 amino acids. V gave up 4 bases and J gave up 0 bases, with 16 bases separating them. The CDR3 spells CASSIPVTEYQETQYF. The CDR3 nucleotides read TGTGCCAGCAGCATCCCAGTGACAGAGTACCAAGAGACCCAGTACTTC.

The genes are TRBV3-1 (or the pseudogene TRBV3-2) and TRBJ1-5, with D unresolved. This CDR3 has 16 amino acids. Germline-derived CDR1 and CDR2 are LGHDT and YNNKEL (reference sequence). V was clipped by 1 base and J by 6 bases, with 16 bases between them. DNA for the CDR3: TGTGCCAGCAGCCAAGTACGCAACCTAGAGGTTCAGCCCCAGCATTTT. This translates into CASSQVRNLEVQPQHF.

The chain uses TRBV5-6 and TRBJ1-1; 8 positions agree with TRBD1. This CDR3 is 12 amino acids long. Per germline, CDR1 SGHDT and CDR2 YYEEEE. J was trimmed by 7 bases and V by 4 bases; bases with no gene match: 3. The chain's CDR3 is CASSQQGVEAFF. In DNA form, the CDR3 reads TGTGCCAGCAGCCAACAGGGGGTTGAAGCTTTCTTT.

This clone occurred once. The chain recombines TRBV5-4 with TRBJ1-3; D may be TRBD1 (6 bases). The CDR3 sequence is 16 residues long. Trimming pared 1 base from V and 0 bases from J, leaving 11 bases between. Germline values: CDR1 SGHNT, CDR2 YYREEE (reference sequence). For the CDR3, the DNA is TGTGCCAGCAGCTTGTCCGGGACATACTCTGGAAACACCATATATTTT. Protein: CASSLSGTYSGNTIYF.